This is a list of T cell receptor beta chains from one sample in a study of blood T cell repertoires in COVID-19. Profiling relied on immunoSEQ multiplex PCR, and the TCRdb table lists in-frame clones only, not all of them. The data show fewer than 250,000 clones, about 85% seen once. The sample was peripheral blood. These receptors originate from a man between 65 and 85 years old with acute or convalescent COVID-19. CDR3s include the opening cysteine and the closing phenylalanine or tryptophan. The D gene is left open where the match is weak.

J: TRBJ1-1
V: TRBV19
D: NA
length: 16
CDR3: CASSRDSQGQGTEAFF

J: TRBJ2-5
V: TRBV7-8
D: TRBD1
length: 13
CDR3: CASSRGQGETQYF

J: TRBJ1-3
V: TRBV7-2
D: NA
length: 14
CDR3: CASSLGGYGNTIYF

J: TRBJ1-1
V: TRBV14
D: TRBD1
length: 15
CDR3: CASSRRTGMNTEAFF

J: TRBJ1-5
V: TRBV6-1
D: NA
length: 13
CDR3: CASSEARRQPQHF

J: TRBJ1-6
V: TRBV7-2
D: TRBD1
length: 18
CDR3: CASSLSTGMSSYNSPLHF

J: TRBJ1-1
V: TRBV7-2
D: NA
length: 13
CDR3: CASSYSGSLMAFF

J: TRBJ2-5
V: TRBV4-1
D: NA
length: 14
CDR3: CASSHEGPQETQYF

J: TRBJ2-2
V: TRBV9
D: NA
length: 17
CDR3: CASSVTPGLSFTGELFF

J: TRBJ2-7
V: TRBV12-3/TRBV12-4
D: NA
length: 12
CDR3: CASSLWADEQYF

J: TRBJ2-7
V: TRBV7-6
D: NA
length: 16
CDR3: CASSQQAISAGHEQYF

J: TRBJ2-3
V: TRBV7-6
D: NA
length: 16
CDR3: CASSLTSISSTDTQYF

J: TRBJ1-1
V: TRBV15
D: TRBD1
length: 17
CDR3: CATSRGSINRGATEAFF

J: TRBJ2-7
V: TRBV18
D: NA
length: 14
CDR3: CASSPPPGSYEQYF

J: TRBJ2-1
V: TRBV7-9
D: TRBD2
length: 14
CDR3: CASSIAGVSDEQFF

J: TRBJ1-5
V: TRBV7-2
D: NA
length: 15
CDR3: CASSLTWAGRQPQHF

J: TRBJ1-1
V: TRBV29-1
D: TRBD1
length: 16
CDR3: CSVEDLWQGVNTEAFF

J: TRBJ1-4
V: TRBV19
D: NA
length: 14
CDR3: CASNPRDGGEKLFF

J: TRBJ1-2
V: TRBV2
D: TRBD1
length: 16
CDR3: CASSEAPTGDPWGYTF

J: TRBJ2-1
V: TRBV10-3
D: TRBD2
length: 17
CDR3: CATTEGRGKPFLDEQFF

J: TRBJ2-3
V: TRBV19
D: TRBD2
length: 17
CDR3: CASSFPGLAGYTDTQYF

J: TRBJ2-5
V: TRBV4-2
D: TRBD2
length: 14
CDR3: CASSQVGLEETQYF

J: TRBJ1-2
V: TRBV19
D: NA
length: 15
CDR3: CASEPVAGALNGYTF

J: TRBJ1-2
V: TRBV10-3
D: TRBD1
length: 14
CDR3: CAINPGQGNYGYTF

J: TRBJ2-2
V: TRBV18
D: NA
length: 16
CDR3: CASSPFSLSSAGELFF

J: TRBJ2-1
V: TRBV27
D: NA
length: 17
CDR3: CASSYGLRGSSYNEQFF

J: TRBJ2-7
V: TRBV3-1/TRBV3-2
D: NA
length: 14
CDR3: CASSPRGKSYEQYF

J: TRBJ2-3
V: TRBV3-1/TRBV3-2
D: TRBD2
length: 16
CDR3: CASSQDQLAGADTQYF

J: TRBJ1-5
V: TRBV19
D: NA
length: 13
CDR3: CASSQGREQPQHF

J: TRBJ2-7
V: TRBV28
D: NA
length: 15
CDR3: CASSSGDGLSYEQYF

J: TRBJ2-4
V: TRBV5-4
D: NA
length: 17
CDR3: CASSSTDSYVPGNIQYF

J: TRBJ1-1
V: TRBV28
D: NA
length: 16
CDR3: CASSFGGKGWSTEAFF

J: TRBJ2-4
V: TRBV12-3/TRBV12-4
D: NA
length: 12
CDR3: CASSSSLNIQYF

J: TRBJ1-1
V: TRBV3-1/TRBV3-2
D: TRBD1
length: 16
CDR3: CASSQDLTTGETEAFF

J: TRBJ2-1
V: TRBV11-2
D: TRBD2
length: 15
CDR3: CASSLGSGRYNEQFF

J: TRBJ2-2
V: TRBV20-1
D: NA
length: 13
CDR3: CSASEQLTGELFF

J: TRBJ2-1
V: TRBV7-2
D: TRBD2
length: 15
CDR3: CASSLAGTSANEQFF

J: TRBJ2-1
V: TRBV3-1/TRBV3-2
D: NA
length: 18
CDR3: CASSQEALALSSYNEQFF

J: TRBJ1-1
V: TRBV11-2
D: NA
length: 14
CDR3: CASSLMTGNTEAFF

J: TRBJ2-3
V: TRBV2
D: NA
length: 15
CDR3: CASSETYRGWDTQYF

J: TRBJ1-3
V: TRBV11-1
D: TRBD1
length: 14
CDR3: CASSRTGAGNTIYF

J: TRBJ2-7
V: TRBV6-5
D: NA
length: 13
CDR3: CASRTHATYEQYF

J: TRBJ2-1
V: TRBV5-8
D: NA
length: 16
CDR3: CASSLGGSSSYNEQFF

J: TRBJ1-5
V: TRBV7-6
D: NA
length: 13
CDR3: CASSLGASSRQHF

J: TRBJ2-1
V: TRBV6-5
D: TRBD1
length: 15
CDR3: CASSPRDRAYNEQFF

J: TRBJ2-6
V: TRBV5-1
D: NA
length: 16
CDR3: CASSLVGGGGANVLTF

J: TRBJ2-6
V: TRBV11-2
D: NA
length: 18
CDR3: CASSLVQARISGANVLTF